Following are 28 T cell receptor beta chains from one sample sequenced in a study of regulatory T cells in long-lasting Graves disease. The time point is: persistent/refractory GD, antithyroid drugs over 5 years with positive TRAb. With RNA extracted from PBMCs as input, the TCR library was made. CDR3 regions were amplified by Arm-PCR using iRepertoire HTBI primers to build TCR beta libraries. Each CDR3 protein gets one entry after TCRdb re-called the multiplex PCR reads with MiXCR. Altogether some 330,000 distinct CDR3 sequences are present, more than 20% being singletons, with the ten largest covering around 30%. Specimen: peripheral blood mononuclear cells (PBMCs), collected when the disease was refractory, from a patient treated with antithyroid drugs. The receptors here all came from a woman between 40 and 55 years old with Graves disease.

On this clonotype itself: A much larger clone lies one base from this, so it may be a read error. V usage is TRBV24-1 and J usage is TRBJ2-2; 8 nucleotides agree with TRBD2. This CDR3 contains 17 residues. The germline gives CDR1 KGHDR, CDR2 SFDVKD. The CDR3 coding sequence is TGTGCCACCAGTGACCACCCGGGACTAGGAATAGCCGGGGAGCTGGTTTTT. Protein sequence: CATSDHPGLGIAGELVF.

This clonotype has ten or more counts. The CDR3 bases are TGTGCCAGCAGTGTCCTCGTGTTAGTAGGAGGAATCGGGGAGCTGTTTTTT. Amino acids: CASSVLVLVGGIGELFF. The chain has TRBV6-1 and TRBJ2-2; the D gene is possibly TRBD2 (5 bases). V was clipped by 4 bases and J by 7 bases, with 22 bases between them. Germline lookup yields CDR1 MNHNS and CDR2 SASEGT. The CDR3 loop spans 17 amino acids.

The CDR3 DNA is TGTGCCAGCAGTTACCCTCCTGGGGCCAACGTCCTGACTTTC. This sequence encodes CASSYPPGANVLTF. V and J are TRBV6-1 and TRBJ2-6; D is uncertain. The V gene's germline CDR1 is MNHNS and CDR2 SASEGT. The length of the CDR3 is 14 residues. With 5 bases removed from V and 2 bases from J, the gap between germline ends came to 7 bases.

This sequence joins TRBV6-5 and TRBJ2-2; D gene ambiguous. The CDR3 spans 13 residues. Germline loops: CDR1 MNHEY, CDR2 SVGAGI. Trimming took 2 bases from V and 7 from J, leaving 8 bases between them. CDR3 region: CASSYVGSGELFF. DNA of the CDR3: TGTGCCAGCAGTTACGTGGGTAGCGGGGAGCTGTTTTTT.

This clonotype came up many times. The chain is built from TRBV29-1 and TRBJ2-2; 9 bases are a match to TRBD1. The CDR3 runs 14 residues. Germline CDR1 is SQVTM and CDR2 is ANQGSEA. The junction had 8 bases not matched to a gene; V was cut back by 7 bases and J by 5 bases. CDR3 sequence (DNA): TGCAGCGGATCCGGGACAGGGTCGACCGGGGAGCTGTTTTTT. This codes for CSGSGTGSTGELFF.

This clonotype was observed at least ten times. The chain combines TRBV11-2 with TRBJ2-5; D gene ambiguous. The CDR3 is 13 amino acids. V dropped 5 bases and J dropped 5 bases, with 12 bases sitting between them. Looked up from germline, CDR1 is SGHAT and CDR2 is FQNNGV. The CDR3 coding sequence is TGTGCCAGCAGCCGGACGGTGGGGGAGACCCAGTACTTC. Its protein product is CASSRTVGETQYF.

In this sample, this clonotype turned up many times. This sequence joins TRBV10-3 and TRBJ1-1, with TRBD1 identical over 10 bases. Germline values: CDR1 ENHRY, CDR2 SYGVKD. With 5 bases clipped from V and 5 bases from J, the junction kept 11 bases outside the gene matches. The CDR3 sequence is 16 residues long. CDR3 coding DNA: TGTGCCATCAGTTCCGGGACAGGGGATGGGAGAACTGAAGCTTTCTTT. This encodes CAISSGTGDGRTEAFF.

The gene calls are TRBV20-1 and TRBJ2-7; 8 bases line up with TRBD2. This CDR3 contains 13 residues. Germline CDR1 and CDR2: DFQATT and SNEGSKA (reference sequence). The CDR3: CSLPSGGPGEQYF. The CDR3 nucleotides are TGCAGCCTTCCTTCGGGAGGGCCTGGGGAGCAGTACTTC.

At least ten counts were recorded for this clonotype. The rearrangement links TRBV28 to TRBJ2-5; D gene ambiguous. V was shortened by 1 base and J by 0 bases, with 9 bases between the two germline ends. Looked up from germline, CDR1 is MDHEN and CDR2 is SYDVKM. This CDR3 is 15 amino acids long. In nucleotides, the CDR3 is TGTGCCAGCAGTTTATTCAACTGGTACCAAGAGACCCAGTACTTC. Protein product: CASSLFNWYQETQYF.

The table lists this clonotype with a few counts. The J gene is TRBJ2-7, the V gene TRBV20-1; 7 bases fit TRBD2. V shed 4 bases, J shed 0 bases, and the junction held 9 bases outside the gene matches. CDR3 length: 15 residues. Germline values: CDR1 DFQATT, CDR2 SNEGSKA (reference sequence). The CDR3 nucleotides are TGCAGTGCTACCCTCGCCGGGAGGAGCTCCTACGAGCAGTACTTC. Translated: CSATLAGRSSYEQYF.

There are many counts of this clonotype. The chain is built from TRBV12-3 or TRBV12-4 and TRBJ1-4; 7 bases agree with TRBD1. The CDR3 has 13 residues. V was clipped by 5 bases and J by 10 bases; unmatched bases: 7. The CDR3 region is CASSTGAPGKLFF. In DNA, the CDR3 is TGTGCCAGCAGTACAGGGGCCCCAGGAAAACTGTTTTTT.

This clonotype has a count of ten or more. The V gene is TRBV7-2, the J gene TRBJ2-5; TRBD1 might be the D (6 bases). The CDR3 extends over 14 amino acids. Germline loops: CDR1 SGHTA, CDR2 FQGNSA. The V gene lost 6 bases and the J gene lost 2 bases, with 13 bases spanning the gap. The CDR3 DNA reads as TGTGCCAGCAGTAGGGGGATCCTACAAGAGACCCAGTACTTC. This translates into CASSRGILQETQYF.

The sample holds many counts of this clonotype. The rearrangement links TRBV5-1 to TRBJ1-1; D is perhaps TRBD1 (5 bases). Germline CDR1 and CDR2: SGHRS and YFSETQ. Trimming removed 2 bases at V and 9 bases at J, with 11 bases between. This CDR3 is 12 amino acids long. The CDR3 region is CASSFGGEQAFF. The CDR3 DNA sequence: TGCGCCAGCAGCTTCGGGGGTGAGCAAGCTTTCTTT.

This clonotype was detected only a few times. This chain joins TRBV24-1 and TRBJ2-2; D remains ambiguous. The CDR3 is made up of 15 amino acids. Per the germline V gene, CDR1 is KGHDR and CDR2 is SFDVKD. Trimming took off 5 bases at V and 1 base at J, with 10 bases between the two ends. The CDR3 sequence is CATSVEALNTGELFF. The CDR3 coding sequence is TGTGCCACCAGTGTCGAGGCCTTGAACACCGGGGAGCTGTTTTTT.

This clonotype was seen many times. V is TRBV6-1 and J is TRBJ2-5; no clear D gene. The germline CDR1 and CDR2 sequences are MNHNS and SASEGT. The length of the CDR3 is 12 residues. V was shortened by 2 bases and J by 3 bases, with 4 bases between the two germline ends. The CDR3 protein is CASSEIEETQYF. CDR3 coding DNA: TGTGCCAGCAGTGAAATAGAAGAGACCCAGTACTTC.

There are a few counts of this clonotype. This chain links TRBV20-1 with TRBJ2-7; D not resolved. Trimming took 1 base from V and 6 from J, leaving 10 bases between them. Germline values: CDR1 DFQATT, CDR2 SNEGSKA (reference sequence). The CDR3 is made up of 12 amino acids. The CDR3 here is CSARAYVGEQYF. CDR3 coding DNA: TGCAGTGCTAGAGCATACGTTGGCGAGCAGTACTTC.

The chain links TRBV14 to TRBJ1-3, with D perhaps TRBD1 (5 bases). The CDR3 contains 16 residues. V was cut by 1 base and J by 4 bases, with 14 bases left in between. Germline CDR1 SGHDN, CDR2 FVKESK. For the CDR3, the DNA is TGTGCCAGCAGCCAAGGGGGCTATCATCCCGGAAACACCATATATTTT. Protein sequence: CASSQGGYHPGNTIYF.

The chain combines TRBV10-3 with TRBJ1-2; D is unresolved. This CDR3 spans 11 amino acids. Germline values: CDR1 ENHRY, CDR2 SYGVKD. V lost 4 bases to trimming and J lost 8 bases, with 8 bases between them. CDR3 sequence: CAISGIVGYTF. CDR3 sequence (DNA): TGTGCCATCAGTGGTATAGTGGGCTACACCTTC.

This clonotype was recorded many times. One end of the junction is discordant with germline, which a read error may explain. The gene calls are TRBV13 and TRBJ1-2; D is unresolved. Germline V gene data show CDR1 as PRHDT and CDR2 as FYEKMQ (reference sequence). This CDR3 has 9 residues. The CDR3 region has the DNA TGTGCCAGCAGCTTTGCCCGCCCCTTC. It encodes CASSFARPF.

This clonotype was counted at least ten times. This chain uses TRBV27 with TRBJ1-1; D unresolved. The V and J ends lost 2 bases and 4 bases respectively, with 11 bases between them. The CDR3 runs to 14 residues. Germline CDR1 MNHEY, CDR2 SMNVEV (reference sequence). In DNA, the CDR3 is TGTGCCAGCAGTTTAAGCAACTTGGGCACTGAAGCTTTCTTT. Amino acids: CASSLSNLGTEAFF.

This chain joins TRBV3-1 and TRBJ2-5, with TRBD2 matching 10 bases. This CDR3 comprises 16 residues. The V and J ends lost 1 base and 5 bases, in that order; junction bases with no gene match: 7. CDR1 is LGHDT and CDR2 is YNNKEL in the germline V gene (reference sequence). CDR3 in amino acids: CASSQVEREGRETQYF. For the CDR3, the DNA is TGTGCCAGCAGCCAAGTGGAGCGGGAGGGCCGCGAGACCCAGTACTTC.

This clonotype occurred many times. This chain joins TRBV5-1 and TRBJ2-7, with 11 bases matching TRBD2. The length of the CDR3 is 15 residues. V dropped 3 bases and J dropped 5; count of bases not matched to a gene: 7. The V gene's germline CDR1 is SGHRS and CDR2 YFSETQ. This CDR3 is CASSSPGLAEHEQYF. In DNA, the CDR3 is TGCGCCAGCAGCTCCCCGGGACTAGCGGAGCACGAGCAGTACTTC.

This clonotype was counted between two and nine times. The chain has TRBV19 and TRBJ1-1; D is perhaps TRBD1 (5 bases). The V end was cut by 8 bases, the J end by 1 base, with 26 bases between. This CDR3 region has 18 residues. CDR1 is LNHDA, CDR2 SQIVND, per germline (reference sequence). In DNA, the CDR3 is TGTGCCAGTTCCTCGGATCGAACGGAGAGTAGGGGGAACACTGAAGCTTTCTTT. Translated: CASSSDRTESRGNTEAFF.

This clonotype was recorded many times. The chain has TRBV29-1 and TRBJ2-2, with a tentative D call TRBD2 (5 bases). The ends were cut back, 7 bases at V and 7 bases at J, with 13 bases in the middle. The length of the CDR3 is 12 residues. The germline gives CDR1 SQVTM, CDR2 ANQGSEA. The CDR3 DNA is TGCAGCGGAAACGCGGGTTACGGGGAGCTGTTTTTT. Amino acid sequence: CSGNAGYGELFF.

This clonotype has at least ten counts. The J gene is TRBJ2-7, the V gene TRBV12-3 or TRBV12-4; D may be TRBD2 (6 bases). The CDR3 length is 12 residues. Trimming removed 8 bases from V and 2 bases from J, with 10 bases in between. CDR3 loop: CASGTFAYEQYF. CDR3 sequence (DNA): TGTGCCAGCGGGACTTTCGCCTACGAGCAGTACTTC.

Many counts were recorded for this clonotype. This chain joins TRBV12-3 or TRBV12-4 and TRBJ2-7; D is uncertain. Deletions cut 3 bases from V and 3 bases from J, with 12 bases between. The CDR3 totals 14 residues. CDR3 region: CASSLSGRNYEQYF. The CDR3 coding sequence is TGTGCCAGCAGTTTGAGTGGACGGAACTACGAGCAGTACTTC.

This clonotype was detected many times. As DNA, the CDR3 is TGTGCCAGCAGGAATAGCGGGAGTGTGTCCTACGAGCAGTACTTC. It translates to CASRNSGSVSYEQYF. The rearrangement links TRBV2 to TRBJ2-7, with 9 bases identical to TRBD2. The CDR3 runs 15 residues. Losses at the gene ends were 6 bases for V and 1 base for J; bases not matched to a gene: 7. The germline V gene encodes CDR1 SNHLY and CDR2 FYNNEI.

This clonotype occurred many times. The genes are TRBV29-1 and TRBJ1-2; the D is unclear. The V gene lost 5 bases and the J gene lost 0 bases, with 13 bases spanning the gap. The CDR3 spans 14 residues. Germline V lookup: CDR1 SQVTM, CDR2 ANQGSEA. CDR3 sequence (DNA): TGCAGCGTTCGGGTTGGCAGTACTAACTATGGCTACACCTTC. It is translated as CSVRVGSTNYGYTF.